Listed here is a single T cell receptor (beta chain). Its antigen is unknown. It has no much larger one-base neighbor in the sample; base qualities were not kept. This sample stems from a study of cytomegalovirus exposure and HLA in healthy donors (dated by TCRdb to about 2017). In the study overall: An earlier analysis of approximately 550 of the donors reported 250 to 300 Gb of sequence data and roughly 110 million unique TCR beta sequences from about 179 million T cells. The later analysis used no new phenotypic data to find candidate immune exposures, relying instead on TCR beta sequences and their occurrence across donors. Genome-wide SNP genotypes for about 65% of the roughly 700 donors were used in a later genetic analysis, which treated that subset as a discovery cohort. Typing coverage differed by locus: A, B, C, DRB1 and DQB1 were typed in about 629-640 donors, DQA1 in 500 to 550, DPA1 in around 610, and DPB1 in 472. HLA typing included class I and class II loci at four-digit resolution. Of the roughly 410 genotyped donors, over 80% were placed in the genetic ancestry cluster associated with self-reported Caucasian donors. The study combined high-throughput TCR immunosequencing, statistical association of individual TCRs with disease status, and machine learning to predict cytomegalovirus infection status. A later analysis re-analyzed previously published TCR beta repertoires from 550 to 700 donors and added high-resolution HLA genotyping to study TCR occurrence patterns. Because of strong linkage in the cohort, five DR-DQ haplotypes were treated as single units for association and clustering. In addition to the first cohort of 666 subjects, a separate validation cohort of approximately 120 different subjects was used. In an earlier analysis of a few hundred of the donors, high-throughput TCR beta sequencing was used to judge whether each TCR beta V gene segment behaved as functional or pseudogenic. All discovery cohort repertoires had been generated using a single sequencing platform. The study aimed to test whether signatures of past pathogen exposure could be identified by cataloging public T cell receptors. Alongside the repertoire data, information on donor age, sex, ethnicity and CMV serostatus was compiled. Using immunosequencing, the study profiled T cell repertoires from 666 subjects and related those repertoires to cytomegalovirus serostatus. Across some 400 genotyped donors of the cohort, an average of about 240,000 unique TCR beta nucleotide sequences per donor were sequenced, and 15% to 20% of those sequences were non-productive. An early release that covered about 600 HLA-typed donors contained approximately 300 gigabases of sequencing data and about 93 million unique TCR sequences. The investigation overall reported the following: A later analysis found that most CMV-associated TCR beta chains appeared HLA-restricted, with HLA associations seemingly driven largely by CMV exposure. A group of highly shared sequence variants was considered likely to be a technical artifact of the sequencing pipeline. Correlated functional status among segregating V segments might reflect linkage disequilibrium, but an unknown experimental factor could not be ruled out. The cohort was sequenced for TCR beta chains only, and without alpha or paired-chain data the features that could be detected were limited. According to a later analysis, TCR association rates differed among HLA loci, with DRB1 alleles showing the most associated TCRs and HLA-C alleles showing the fewest. Strong co-occurrence of HLA alleles, especially DR and DQ, made assigning TCR associations to individual alleles difficult. Sequencing depth was assumed to be roughly uniform across donors in the presence/absence analyses, though that assumption may not hold. Some IMGT-functional V segments, including TRBV6-2 and TRBV6-3, could not be told apart with the 87-base-pair reads, so those segments were excluded. According to a later genetic analysis, donors in an Asian-associated ancestry cluster had fewer N-insertions in productive TCRs than the approximately 650-donor mean. A later genetic analysis associated a missense DCLRE1C variant with V-gene and J-gene trimming of TCR beta chains, and an independent cohort replicated the association. The only immune exposure information available for the cohort was CMV serostatus. Roughly 17 rarely observed V segments, including chromosome 9 orphons, were excluded from the earlier analysis of some 590 of the donors because counts were too low. A further reported finding was that TCR beta sequences accurately predicted the HLA-A and HLA-B alleles for most subjects in the first cohort. The authors suggested that the approach could potentially be generalized to other disease states and immunological phenotypes. The classifier was reported to diagnose cytomegalovirus status with high specificity and sensitivity in both the original cohort and the validation cohort. Most TCR sequences were observed very rarely across donors, whereas some public TCRs were present in many individuals. Several of the top co-occurrence clusters appeared to be linked to parvovirus B19, influenza, CMV and Epstein-Barr virus, according to a later analysis. Broadly in line with IMGT annotations, most TCR beta V segments showed up in productive rearrangements about 87% or about 30% of the time in an earlier analysis of several hundred of the donors. Because HLA typing was missing for some donors at each locus, association tests included only the typed subset. In the study, some 160 TCR beta chains were listed as associated with cytomegalovirus. At a false discovery rate of 0.05, a later analysis linked about 17,000 TCR beta sequences to specific HLA alleles. In a later analysis, HLA-associated TCR beta chains showed more clonal expansion and lower generation probabilities than non-associated chains that were equally common. Three of the identified cytomegalovirus-associated TCR beta chains were confirmed in vitro to be specific for cytomegalovirus antigens.

From the cysteine up to the phenylalanine, the CDR3 has a length of 15 residues. This entry keeps only the CDR3 DNA: 45 bases, framed from base 1. V is reduced by 3 bases and J by 7 bases, leaving a spacing of 17 bases between them. Library method: the immunoSEQ multiplex PCR assay. For the multiplex PCR, a mixture combining 60 forward primers for TCR Vbeta segments and 13 reverse primers for TCR Jbeta segments was used. The CDR3 region of rearranged TCR beta genes was amplified from genomic DNA with a multiplex PCR assay. On the Illumina HiSeq System, the amplified TCR beta libraries were sequenced as 87-base-pair reads. As for how the authors treated the data: In a later analysis, 70 million to 95 million unique TCR beta chains were counted across the roughly 670 repertoires, and about 9.9 million of these chains were shared by at least two donors. To remove PCR and sequencing errors, raw reads were error-corrected and collapsed into unique sequences using a nearest-neighbor algorithm that merged closely related sequences. V, D and J gene segments were assigned by aligning CDR3 sequences to IMGT reference sequences. Each retained sequence needed at least a six-nucleotide match to both a V gene segment and a J gene segment. Rearrangements were classified as productive when the CDR3 lacked stop codons and remained in frame with V and J, and all other rearrangements were classified as non-productive. Following IMGT convention, CDR3 was defined as the stretch from the second conserved V-encoded cysteine up to the conserved J-encoded phenylalanine. The earlier analysis of some 580 of the donors excluded any sequence lacking an unambiguous match to a single V gene segment. An earlier analysis of 587 of the donors classified V segments as functional when productive rearrangements were above 56.7% and as segregating when the standard deviation between donors was above 5%. A statistical classification framework was built to diagnose cytomegalovirus status from the catalog of TCR beta chain sequences. A later analysis assigned V and J genes by comparing TCR nucleotide sequences with IMGT/GENE-DB human TR gene sequences. Using the TCRdist pipeline, a later analysis assigned CDR3 sequences along with most-parsimonious VDJ recombination scenarios. A later analysis defined each TCR beta chain by its CDR3 amino acid sequence plus V-gene family, and excluded reads lacking a unique V-gene family. To address suspected cross-contamination and a sequencing artifact, a later analysis removed several hundred highly shared, low-generation-probability nucleotide sequences. In a later analysis, a clonal expansion index for each public chain was calculated from normalized within-repertoire ranks of inferred template counts. Generation probabilities in a later analysis came from a VDJ recombination model fitted to out-of-frame rearrangements, and those results were checked against IGoR. Hypergeometric tests were used in a later analysis to score TCR-TCR, TCR-HLA and TCR-CMV co-occurrence, with a repertoire-size bias correction applied to the TCR pairs. To estimate false discovery rates, a later analysis permuted the HLA or CMV assignments 20 times. In a later analysis, co-occurring TCRs were grouped with DBSCAN, and TCRdist sequence similarity was added when clustering was performed within HLA-allele-positive subsets. Repertoires with fewer than 30,000 or more than 120,000 public chains were left out of co-occurrence clustering, as were a handful of repertoires with anomalous nucleotide sharing. TCRdb limited this immuneACCESS table to in-frame rearrangements with V and J called. A share of clones is missing; checked studies link under half to unresolved V genes, and the rest is unexplained. V, J and clone size reflect that table, while D and trimming were determined from the DNA. The sample table records 70,000 to 95,000 clones; roughly 75% of these occur just once. The top ten clonotypes cover around 2% of the sample.

In total, 600 or so healthy bone marrow donors made up the cohort. Cohort members were all nominally healthy when sampled, although unrecorded immune exposures were likely present. The donor was CMV seronegative and belonged to the group of 380 or so seronegative cohort members. Each donor provided a peripheral blood sample, and peripheral blood mononuclear cells were used for TCR beta sequencing. The Qiagen DNeasy Blood Extraction Kit was used to extract genomic DNA from the blood cell samples. Rearrangement joined TRBV5-3 to TRBJ1-5, with the D segment identity uncertain. TRBV5-3 is identified as an open reading frame with a role that is uncertain. The sequence derives from a man aged 35-49 years in good health and CMV-seronegative. Sequenced sample: PBMCs. The bases read TGTGCCAGAAGCTGCTGGCAGGCCCACGAGCAGCCCCAGCATTTT. It translates as CARSCWQAHEQPQHF.